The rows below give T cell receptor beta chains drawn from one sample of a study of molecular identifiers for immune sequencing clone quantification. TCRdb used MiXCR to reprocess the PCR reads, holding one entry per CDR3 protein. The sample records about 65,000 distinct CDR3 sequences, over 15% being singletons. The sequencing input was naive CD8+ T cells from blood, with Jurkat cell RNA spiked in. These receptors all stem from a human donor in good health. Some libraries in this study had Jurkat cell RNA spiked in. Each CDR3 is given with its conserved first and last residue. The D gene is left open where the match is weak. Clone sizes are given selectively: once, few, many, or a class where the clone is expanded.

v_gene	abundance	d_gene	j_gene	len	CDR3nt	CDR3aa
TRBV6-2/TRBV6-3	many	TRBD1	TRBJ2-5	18	TGTGCCAGCAGTTACCCAAATCCTCCTGACAGGGACCAAGAGACCCAGTACTTC	CASSYPNPPDRDQETQYF
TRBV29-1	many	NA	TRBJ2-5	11	TGCAGCTCTTTGGACACGACGGCCCAGTACTTC	CSSLDTTAQYF
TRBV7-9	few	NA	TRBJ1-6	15	TGTGCCAGCAGACCCTTGGTCCCCCCCCATTCACCCCTCCACTTT	CASRPLVPPHSPLHF
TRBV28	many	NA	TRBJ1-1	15	TGTGCCAGCACATTCCCCCGGACAGAGAACACTGAAGCTTTCTTT	CASTFPRTENTEAFF
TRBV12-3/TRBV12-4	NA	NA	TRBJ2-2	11	TGTGCCACTACAATATCCGGGGAGCTGTTTTTT	CATTISGELFF
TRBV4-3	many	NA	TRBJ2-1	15	TGCGCCAGCAGCCAAGTGGAGGGCCCCTACAATGAGCAGTTCTTC	CASSQVEGPYNEQFF
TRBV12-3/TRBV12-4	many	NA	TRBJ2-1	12	TGTGCCACCATAACAGGCCCGGGAATCCAGTTCTTC	CATITGPGIQFF
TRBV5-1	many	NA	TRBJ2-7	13	TGCGCCAGCAGCTTGGTTAGTCTTTCCGAGCAGTACTTC	CASSLVSLSEQYF
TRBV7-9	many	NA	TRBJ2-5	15	TGTGCCAGCAGCCGAACCGACTTGCCTGAAGAGACCCAGTACTTC	CASSRTDLPEETQYF
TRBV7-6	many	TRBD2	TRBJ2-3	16	TGTGCCAGCACCCGCACGGAGCGGGAGGGCGTAGATACGCAGTATTTT	CASTRTEREGVDTQYF
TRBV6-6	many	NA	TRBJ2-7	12	TGTGCCAGCAGTTACGTCGTCGAGGAGCAGTACTTC	CASSYVVEEQYF
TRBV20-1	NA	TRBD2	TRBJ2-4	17	TGCAGTGCTAGAGATCGGGAGGCTAGCGGGAGTTCAAACATTCAGTACTTC	CSARDREASGSSNIQYF
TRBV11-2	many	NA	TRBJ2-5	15	TGTGCCAGCAGCTTAGCGGCGGCCATCCAAGAGACCCAGTACTTC	CASSLAAAIQETQYF
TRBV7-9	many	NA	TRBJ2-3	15	TGTGCCAGCAGCTTTCCGGGCATGAGCACAGATACGCAGTATTTT	CASSFPGMSTDTQYF
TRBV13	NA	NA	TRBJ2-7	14	TGTGCCAGCGGCTTAATGACCAGCTCCTACGAGCAGTACTTC	CASGLMTSSYEQYF
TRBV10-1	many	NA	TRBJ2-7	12	TGCGCCAGCGCGCCTTCGGGTTACGAGCAGTACTTC	CASAPSGYEQYF
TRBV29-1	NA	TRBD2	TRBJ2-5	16	TGCAGCGTTGAGAGCGGAGCGGGAAGACTGTCAGAGACCCAGTACTTC	CSVESGAGRLSETQYF
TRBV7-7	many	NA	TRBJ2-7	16	TGTGCTAGCAGCTTAGAGAGACCCGAAGAGGGCTACGAGCAGTACTTC	CASSLERPEEGYEQYF
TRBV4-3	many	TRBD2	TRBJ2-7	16	TGCGCCAGCAGCCAAGATGCGAGGCTAGCGGGCCCCGAGCAGTACTTC	CASSQDARLAGPEQYF
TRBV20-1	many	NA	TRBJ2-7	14	TGCAGTGCTATTGCTCGCGGGTACTCCTACGAGCAGTACTTC	CSAIARGYSYEQYF
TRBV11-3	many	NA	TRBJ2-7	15	TGTGCCAGCAGCTATTTACAGGGCACCTCCTACGAGCAGTACTTC	CASSYLQGTSYEQYF
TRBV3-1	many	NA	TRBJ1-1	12	TGTGCCAGCAGATCCCCGAACAGCGAAGCTTTCTTT	CASRSPNSEAFF
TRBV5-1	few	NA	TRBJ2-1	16	TGCGCCAGCAGCGTCCCCAAGGAGGGACGCTACAATGAGCAGTTCTTC	CASSVPKEGRYNEQFF
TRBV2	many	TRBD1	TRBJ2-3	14	TGTGCCAGCAATGGGGACAGGGGCACAGATACGCAGTATTTT	CASNGDRGTDTQYF
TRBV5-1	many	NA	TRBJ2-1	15	TGCGCCAGCAGCTCCCGGGTAGCGCTCTACAATGAGCAGTTCTTC	CASSSRVALYNEQFF
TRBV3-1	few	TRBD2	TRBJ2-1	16	TGTGCCAGCATCCGGGGAGCGGGAGGGCCCCACAATGAGCAGTTCTTC	CASIRGAGGPHNEQFF
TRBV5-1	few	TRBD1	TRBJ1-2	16	TGCGCCAGCAGCTGGATTCCCGAGGGGGCCCACTATGGCTACACCTTC	CASSWIPEGAHYGYTF
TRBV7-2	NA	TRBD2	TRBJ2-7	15	TGTGCCAGCAGCTTATCTCGGGAGGGCCTCTACGAGCAGTACTTC	CASSLSREGLYEQYF
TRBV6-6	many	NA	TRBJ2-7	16	TGTGCCAGCAGTTACTCGAGCTACTCAGATCCCTACGAGCAGTACTTC	CASSYSSYSDPYEQYF
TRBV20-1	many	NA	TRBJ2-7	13	TGCAGTGCTAGAGGGACAGCTTACTACGAGCAGTACTTC	CSARGTAYYEQYF
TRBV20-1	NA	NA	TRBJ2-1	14	TGCAGTGCTAGAGACGGGGACGGATACAATGAGCAGTTCTTC	CSARDGDGYNEQFF
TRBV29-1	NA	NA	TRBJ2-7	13	TGCAGCGTGAAGACTGTCGGATCCTACGAGCAGTACTTC	CSVKTVGSYEQYF
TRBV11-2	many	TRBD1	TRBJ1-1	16	TGTGCCAGCAGCCCATGGGACAGACAGCTGAACACTGAAGCTTTCTTT	CASSPWDRQLNTEAFF
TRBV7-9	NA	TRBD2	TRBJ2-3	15	TGTGCCAGCAGCTTTCCCGGGACTAGCCCAGTTACGCAGTACTTT	CASSFPGTSPVTQYF
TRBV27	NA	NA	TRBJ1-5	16	TGTGCCAGCAGTCACACTACAGGGTTTGGGTATCAGCCCCAGCATTTT	CASSHTTGFGYQPQHF
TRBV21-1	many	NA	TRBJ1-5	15	TGTGCCAGCAGCAAAGTCGGGGGTGAGGATCAGCCCCAGCATTTT	CASSKVGGEDQPQHF
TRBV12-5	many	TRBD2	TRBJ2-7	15	TGTGCTAGTGGACAAAGGACTAGCTCTACCTACGAGCAGTACTTC	CASGQRTSSTYEQYF
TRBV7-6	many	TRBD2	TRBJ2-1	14	TGTGCCAGCAGTTTAGCGGGAGGGCACAATGAGCAGTTCTTC	CASSLAGGHNEQFF
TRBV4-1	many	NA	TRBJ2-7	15	TGCGCCAGCAGCCCAGCAGGGTTTGGCTCCTACGAGCAGTACTTC	CASSPAGFGSYEQYF
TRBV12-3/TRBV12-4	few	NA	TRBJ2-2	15	TGTGCCAGCAGTTTAGCGGGAGGAGACACCGGGGAGCTGTTTTTT	CASSLAGGDTGELFF
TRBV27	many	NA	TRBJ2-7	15	TGTGCCAGCAGTCCCCGAATTACGGTCAGCCACGAGCAGTACTTC	CASSPRITVSHEQYF
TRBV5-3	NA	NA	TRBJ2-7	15	TGTGCCAGCAGCTTGGCGGCGGCAGCCTTCTACGAGCAGTACTTC	CASSLAAAAFYEQYF
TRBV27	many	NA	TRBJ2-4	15	TGTGCCAGCAGTCCAAGCCACGGACAGAAAAACATTCAGTACTTC	CASSPSHGQKNIQYF
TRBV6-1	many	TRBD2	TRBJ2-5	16	TGTGCCAGCAAGAAGCGGACTAGCGGGAGTACGGAGACCCAGTACTTC	CASKKRTSGSTETQYF
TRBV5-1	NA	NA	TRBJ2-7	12	TGCGCCAGCAGCTTGGGGCGCGACGAGCAGTACTTC	CASSLGRDEQYF
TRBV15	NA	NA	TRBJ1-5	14	TGTGCCACCAGCAGAGGGGGGGGCGGTCAGCCCCAGCAGTTT	CATSRGGGGQPQQF
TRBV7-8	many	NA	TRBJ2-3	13	TGTGCCAGCAGCAGAATAGGGGAAGATACGCAGTATTTT	CASSRIGEDTQYF
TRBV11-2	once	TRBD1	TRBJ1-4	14	TGTGCCAGCAGCTTAATCAATTGGGCAGGGGGTCAGTTTTTT	CASSLINWAGGQFF
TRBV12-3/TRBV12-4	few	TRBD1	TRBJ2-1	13	TGTGCCAGCAGGACGACAGGGTACAATGAGCAGTTCTTC	CASRTTGYNEQFF
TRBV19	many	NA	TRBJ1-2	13	TGTGCCAGTATGGGGAGCCGATCCTATGGCTACACCTTC	CASMGSRSYGYTF
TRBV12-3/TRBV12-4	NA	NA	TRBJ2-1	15	TGTGCCAGCACCTTTAGACTAGGCCCCTACAATGAGCAGTTCTTC	CASTFRLGPYNEQFF